This T cell receptor beta chain was captured by sequencing in a study of OX40 agonist ivuxolimab in advanced cancers. Blood draws occurred at baseline, cycle 4 day 1, and cycle 7 day 1. Germline V gene lookup returns CDR1 GTSNPN and CDR2 SVGIG (reference sequence). CDR3 length: 13 residues. The germline V and J ends were trimmed by 2 bases and 7 bases, with 15 bases remaining between them. Study-wide results and limits: Averaging showed that CD8+ T cells had more expanded clones than CD4+ did.

The table came from immunoSEQ multiplex PCR; TCRdb's copy has only in-frame clones and leaves some out. The data show under 70,000 clones, about nine tenths seen once. As regards this clone: What it binds is unknown.

The clonotype was recovered from an adult with an advanced solid tumor such as melanoma, head and neck, liver or kidney cancer. The chain uses TRBV30 and TRBJ2-7, with D possibly matching TRBD1 (5 bases). This specimen consisted of CD4+ or CD8+ T cells sorted from blood, obtained in a trial of the OX40 agonist ivuxolimab. This CDR3 is CAWSRQGMGEQYF. CDR3 DNA sequence: TGTGCCTGGAGTAGGCAGGGTATGGGGGAGCAGTACTTC.